Presented here are 31 T cell receptor beta chains from one specimen sequenced in a study of PD-1 blockade in classical Hodgkin lymphoma. Measured with immunoSEQ multiplex PCR; TCRdb has only the in-frame clones, and not every one. In the table there are 90,000 to 100,000 clones, 81% of which are singletons. Each patient's relapse followed autologous stem cell transplantation, and brentuximab vedotin exposure varied. The input for sequencing was peripheral blood mononuclear cells (PBMCs), taken before the second cycle of nivolumab. The receptor set was obtained from a human donor with classical Hodgkin lymphoma.

The rearrangement links TRBV5-6 to TRBJ1-2; a weak D match, TRBD1 (6 bases). The V end was cut by 0 bases, the J end by 0 bases, with 9 bases between. CDR1 and CDR2 (germline): SGHDT, YYEEEE. This CDR3 spans 15 amino acids. The CDR3 DNA is TGTGCCAGCAGCTTGGAGGGGGTAGCTAACTATGGCTACACCTTC. This encodes CASSLEGVANYGYTF.

The chain couples TRBV28 to TRBJ1-2, with D perhaps matching TRBD1 (5 bases). V was pared by 2 bases and J by 0 bases, with 13 bases between. The CDR3 has 16 residues. Germline lookup yields CDR1 MDHEN and CDR2 SYDVKM. The CDR3 DNA sequence: TGTGCCAGCAGTTTAAAAAGGTGGGGCTCTAACTATGGCTACACCTTC. This codes for CASSLKRWGSNYGYTF.

The chain is built from TRBV28 and TRBJ2-5; 7 positions agree with TRBD1. V shed 6 bases, J shed 2 bases, and the junction held 6 bases outside the gene matches. This CDR3 is built from 14 residues. The germline V gene encodes CDR1 MDHEN and CDR2 SYDVKM. CDR3 sequence reads: CASSSGQVQETQYF. The CDR3 coding sequence is TGTGCCAGCAGCTCCGGACAGGTACAAGAGACCCAGTACTTC.

The chain combines TRBV5-1 with TRBJ1-4; a possible D gene is TRBD1 (6 bases). The germline gives CDR1 SGHRS, CDR2 YFSETQ. The V gene lost 2 bases and the J gene lost 8 bases, with 13 bases spanning the gap. The CDR3 is 14 residues long. This CDR3 reads CASSFTGKDEKLFF. The CDR3 coding sequence is TGCGCCAGCAGCTTCACAGGGAAAGACGAAAAACTGTTTTTT.

This clone has at least ten counts. The chain employs TRBV28 and TRBJ1-1, with D possibly being TRBD1 (6 bases). Germline V gene lookup returns CDR1 MDHEN and CDR2 SYDVKM. This CDR3 is built from 14 residues. V lost 5 bases and J lost 1, with 11 bases in between. CDR3 bases: TGTGCCAGCAGTGTCTGGGGACAGAACACTGAAGCTTTCTTT. It codes for CASSVWGQNTEAFF. Looking up the rest from reference TRBV28 and TRBJ1-1 gives the full variable domain: DVKVTQSSRYLVKRTGEKVFLECVQDMDHENMFWYRQDPGLGLRLIYFSYDVKMKEKGDIPEGYSVSREKKERFSLILESASTNQTSMYLCASSVWGQNTEAFFGQGTRLTVV.

This clone was observed once. The rearrangement links TRBV6-5 to TRBJ1-1, with TRBD1 as a possible D gene (5 bases). The V gene lost 8 bases and the J gene lost 4 bases, with 20 bases spanning the gap. CDR1 and CDR2 from the germline V gene are MNHEY and SVGAGI. The CDR3 length is 15 residues. CDR3 amino acids: CASRLAGVGSTEAFF. The CDR3 nucleotides are TGTGCCAGCCGCCTCGCGGGGGTCGGGAGCACTGAAGCTTTCTTT.

The rearrangement uses TRBV29-1 and TRBJ2-7, with TRBD2 identical over 16 bases. From germline, CDR1 is SQVTM and CDR2 ANQGSEA. The trim removed 5 bases at V and 0 bases at J, leaving 7 bases unmatched. The CDR3 totals 17 residues. The CDR3 reads CSVSTGTSGRASYEQYF. The CDR3 nucleotides read TGCAGCGTTTCTACCGGGACTAGCGGGAGGGCCTCCTACGAGCAGTACTTC.

The chain couples TRBV10-3 to TRBJ2-1; 7 bases fit TRBD2. Germline trimming cut 6 bases from V and 7 bases from J; bases unmatched to any gene: 15. Germline assignment: CDR1 ENHRY and CDR2 SYGVKD. The CDR3 runs to 16 residues. This chain's CDR3 is CAISESVLAVNNEQFF. Here the CDR3 DNA reads TGTGCCATCAGCGAGAGTGTCCTAGCGGTAAATAATGAGCAGTTCTTC.

The V and J genes are TRBV11-3 and TRBJ2-7, with 10 positions matching TRBD2. Germline lookup yields CDR1 SGHNT and CDR2 YENEEA. The CDR3 is 15 amino acids. Losses at the gene ends were 4 bases for V and 5 bases for J; bases not matched to a gene: 8. CDR3 DNA: TGTGCCAGCAGCTCCAGAACTAGCGGGATTGACGAGCAGTACTTC. It encodes CASSSRTSGIDEQYF.

The chain combines TRBV7-2 with TRBJ2-1, with D possibly matching TRBD1 (6 bases). Germline V gene data show CDR1 as SGHTA and CDR2 as FQGNSA. Between the trimmed V and J ends, which lost 4 bases and 15 bases, there was a span of 22 bases. This CDR3 has 14 residues. The CDR3 protein is CASSSRPRGTELFF. CDR3 in DNA: TGTGCCAGCAGCTCCCGGCCGAGGGGGACGGAGTTGTTCTTC.

The gene calls are TRBV28 and TRBJ1-5, with 7 bases that match TRBD1. Looked up from germline, CDR1 is MDHEN and CDR2 is SYDVKM. The V gene end was trimmed by 5 bases and the J gene end by 4 bases; junction bases not matched to a gene: 5. CDR3 length: 14 amino acids. The CDR3 DNA sequence: TGTGCCAGCAGTACCCCAGGGGGAAATCAGCCCCAGCATTTT. This encodes CASSTPGGNQPQHF.

CDR3 in amino acids: CASKMGGANTGELFF. The CDR3 DNA reads TGTGCCTCTAAGATGGGGGGAGCGAACACCGGGGAGCTGTTTTTT. The chain combines TRBV30 with TRBJ2-2; possibly TRBD2 for D (6 bases). This CDR3 comprises 15 residues. Germline assignment: CDR1 GTSNPN and CDR2 SVGIG (reference sequence). V lost 7 bases and J lost 0, with 15 bases in between.

The chain is built from TRBV10-3 and TRBJ2-7, with 11 bases identical to TRBD1. Losses at the gene ends were 10 bases for V and 0 bases for J; bases not matched to a gene: 8. The CDR3 length is 15 residues. Germline V gives CDR1 ENHRY, CDR2 SYGVKD. CDR3 region: CATRGGTGGSYEQYF. CDR3 nucleotides: TGTGCCACAAGGGGTGGGACAGGGGGCTCCTACGAGCAGTACTTC.

The chain links TRBV11-2 to TRBJ2-5; 10 nucleotides agree with TRBD1. The CDR3 runs 14 residues. The germline CDR1 and CDR2 sequences are SGHAT and FQNNGV. V gave up 5 bases and J gave up 4 bases; unmatched junction bases: 4. The CDR3 spells CASSRTGGRETQYF. For the CDR3, the DNA is TGTGCCAGCAGCAGGACAGGGGGGAGAGAGACCCAGTACTTC. Based on the CDR3 plus reference TRBV11-2 and TRBJ2-5, the full variable domain is EAGVAQSPRYKIIEKRQSVAFWCNPISGHATLYWYQQILGQGPKLLIQFQNNGVVDDSQLPKDRFSAERLKGVDSTLKIQPAKLEDSAVYLCASSRTGGRETQYFGPGTRLLVL.

The genes are TRBV19 and TRBJ1-5, with D possibly matching TRBD1 (6 bases). CDR1 is LNHDA and CDR2 is SQIVND in the germline V gene (reference sequence). The CDR3 spans 15 residues. Trimming left V 0 bases short and J 9 bases short, with 15 bases between. Written as DNA, the CDR3 is TGTGCCAGTAGTATAGAAGGGGGTCGGGAGTGGCCCCAGCATTTT. It specifies CASSIEGGREWPQHF.

The chain uses TRBV6-6 and TRBJ1-2, with 9 bases lining up with TRBD1. The CDR3 spans 16 residues. Germline V gives CDR1 MNHNY, CDR2 SVGAGI (reference sequence). Trimming removed 7 bases from V and 8 bases from J; junction bases left unmatched: 17. CDR3 DNA: TGTGCCAGCAACTCCGCGGGGACAGGGTCTCGTCGGGGCTACACCTTC. Amino acid sequence: CASNSAGTGSRRGYTF.

This clone was counted once. The V call is TRBV15, the J call TRBJ1-2; 8 nucleotides match TRBD1. CDR1 and CDR2 from the germline V gene are LNHNV and YYDKDF (reference sequence). CDR3 length: 17 residues. J was trimmed by 4 bases and V by 0 bases; bases with no gene match: 10. CDR3 protein: CATSRDWSSQGAYGYTF. The CDR3 DNA reads TGTGCCACCAGCAGAGATTGGTCCTCGCAGGGGGCCTATGGCTACACCTTC.

A single count supports this clone. The V and J genes are TRBV27 and TRBJ2-1, with D possibly matching TRBD2 (6 bases). The CDR3 extends over 13 amino acids. CDR1 is MNHEY, CDR2 SMNVEV, per germline (reference sequence). The germline V and J ends were trimmed by 2 bases and 8 bases, with 10 bases remaining between them. In nucleotides, the CDR3 is TGTGCCAGCAGTTTAAGGAGGGCGGATGAGCAGTTCTTC. This encodes CASSLRRADEQFF.

This chain links TRBV5-1 with TRBJ2-2; TRBD2 matches at 10 bases. The CDR3 is 16 residues long. V lost 0 bases and J lost 9; bases outside the gene matches: 8. Germline CDR1 reads SGHRS; CDR2 reads YFSETQ. Here the CDR3 DNA reads TGCGCCAGCAGCTTGGCCGGGACTAGCGAAAGCCGGGAGCTGTTTTTT. Encoded protein: CASSLAGTSESRELFF. The full variable domain, in which reference TRBV5-1 and TRBJ2-2 provide the parts outside the CDR3, is KAGVTQTPRYLIKTRGQQVTLSCSPISGHRSVSWYQQTPGQGLQFLFEYFSETQRNKGNFPGRFSGRQFSNSRSEMNVSTLELGDSALYLCASSLAGTSESRELFFGEGSRLTVL.

The chain uses TRBV5-4 and TRBJ2-7; 11 positions agree with TRBD2. CDR1 and CDR2 (germline): SGHNT, YYREEE (reference sequence). The CDR3 extends over 17 amino acids. Trimming removed 0 bases from V and 6 bases from J; junction bases left unmatched: 11. CDR3 amino acids: CASSLATLAGGPVEQYF. CDR3 sequence (DNA): TGTGCCAGCAGCTTGGCCACGCTAGCGGGAGGTCCGGTCGAGCAGTACTTC.

In this sample, this clone turned up once. The J gene is TRBJ2-5, the V gene TRBV30; TRBD1 aligns across 8 bases. There are 16 residues in the CDR3. Losses at the gene ends were 0 bases for V and 5 bases for J; bases not matched to a gene: 11. The germline V gene has CDR1 GTSNPN and CDR2 SVGIG (reference sequence). The CDR3 protein is CAWSVWGQGAGETQYF. CDR3 coding DNA: TGTGCCTGGAGTGTGTGGGGTCAGGGGGCTGGGGAGACCCAGTACTTC.

The V call is TRBV19, the J call TRBJ2-5, with D tentatively TRBD1 or TRBD2 (6 bases each). Germline values: CDR1 LNHDA, CDR2 SQIVND (reference sequence). Between the trimmed V and J ends, which lost 1 base and 5 bases, there was a span of 20 bases. The CDR3 has 17 residues. Written as DNA, the CDR3 is TGTGCCAGTAGTATAGGTCAGGGGTTTGCGGGAACGGAGACCCAGTACTTC. Protein product: CASSIGQGFAGTETQYF.

This clone occurred once. The chain is built from TRBV5-1 and TRBJ2-7, with TRBD2 as a possible D gene (6 bases). The CDR3 covers 15 residues. V dropped 5 bases and J dropped 4 bases, with 19 bases sitting between them. The germline CDR1 and CDR2 sequences are SGHRS and YFSETQ. CDR3: CASRRDFPSFYEQYF. CDR3 in DNA: TGCGCCAGCAGAAGGGACTTCCCATCGTTTTACGAGCAGTACTTC.

CDR3 nucleotide sequence: TGTGCCAGCAGCCAAGATTGGCCTAGCGGCCACAATGAGCAGTTCTTC. Translation gives CASSQDWPSGHNEQFF. The V call is TRBV14, the J call TRBJ2-1; 7 nucleotides match TRBD2. The CDR3 length is 16 residues. Looked up from germline, CDR1 is SGHDN and CDR2 is FVKESK. J was trimmed by 5 bases and V by 0 bases; bases with no gene match: 7. Combining the CDR3 with reference TRBV14 and TRBJ2-1 gives the whole variable domain EAGVTQFPSHSVIEKGQTVTLRCDPISGHDNLYWYRRVMGKEIKFLLHFVKESKQDESGMPNNRFLAERTGGTYSTLKVQPAELEDSGVYFCASSQDWPSGHNEQFFGPGTRLTVL.

The J gene is TRBJ2-2, the V gene TRBV5-4, with a weak D call TRBD1 (5 bases). Germline CDR1 SGHNT, CDR2 YYREEE (reference sequence). The CDR3 sequence is 15 residues long. V was clipped by 3 bases and J by 4 bases, with 13 bases between them. CDR3 bases: TGTGCCAGCAGCTCCAGGGCCGTTGGCACCGGGGAGCTGTTTTTT. It encodes CASSSRAVGTGELFF.

V usage is TRBV7-2 and J usage is TRBJ1-3, with D possibly TRBD1 on 5 matching bases. There are 14 residues in the CDR3. V lost 2 bases and J 3 bases, leaving 8 bases between the germline ends. Germline V lookup: CDR1 SGHTA, CDR2 FQGNSA. The CDR3 protein is CASSLIGDGNTIYF. The CDR3 nucleotides are TGTGCCAGCAGCTTAATAGGGGATGGAAACACCATATATTTT.

The J gene is TRBJ1-2, the V gene TRBV28, with 10 bases fitting TRBD1. The ends lost 6 bases at V and 2 bases at J; junction bases unmatched: 3. Germline CDR1 and CDR2: MDHEN and SYDVKM. This CDR3 spans 14 amino acids. The CDR3 reads CASRSGQGNYGYTF. CDR3 sequence (DNA): TGTGCCAGCAGATCGGGACAGGGGAACTATGGCTACACCTTC.

This sequence joins TRBV18 and TRBJ1-2; D is uncertain. There are 13 residues in the CDR3. CDR1 and CDR2 from the germline V gene are KGHSH and LQKENI. The V gene lost 1 base and the J gene lost 7 bases, with 10 bases spanning the gap. CDR3 DNA sequence: TGTGCCAGCTCACCACTGGACGGATCTGGCTACACCTTC. The encoded protein is CASSPLDGSGYTF.

The chain uses TRBV10-3 and TRBJ1-2; D might be TRBD1 (6 bases). The germline CDR1 and CDR2 sequences are ENHRY and SYGVKD. Trimming shortened V by 2 bases and J by 5 bases, and 9 bases separated the two germline ends. The CDR3 has 13 residues. CDR3 region: CAISEGRGYGYTF. DNA for the CDR3: TGTGCCATCAGTGAGGGGAGGGGGTATGGCTACACCTTC.

The rearrangement joins TRBV4-2 to TRBJ2-1, with 11 bases aligning to TRBD2. The CDR3 is made up of 16 amino acids. Trimming removed 3 bases from V and 11 bases from J; junction bases left unmatched: 12. CDR1 is LGHNA and CDR2 is YNFKEQ in the germline V gene. The CDR3, as DNA: TGTGCCAGCAGCCAGTCGGGACTAGCGGACAATCTACAGCAGTTCTTC. It encodes CASSQSGLADNLQQFF.

This chain links TRBV10-3 with TRBJ2-5, with unresolved D. V lost 2 bases, J lost 4 bases, and 5 bases lay in between. This CDR3 comprises 12 residues. Germline loops: CDR1 ENHRY, CDR2 SYGVKD. CDR3 amino acids: CAISELGETQYF. The DNA of the CDR3 is TGTGCCATCAGTGAGCTGGGAGAGACCCAGTACTTC.